This T cell receptor beta chain was documented in a study of metastatic and nonmetastatic thyroid tumors. The CDR3 length is 14 residues. V shed 1 base and J shed 2 bases, with 6 bases lying between them. Per germline, CDR1 SGHTA and CDR2 FQGNSA. Among the patients, none had received any treatment before thyroid surgery. As regards this clone: Its antigen is unidentified.

TCRdb recomputed clones from the PCR reads via MiXCR. The sample carries some 25,000 clones, around an eighth recorded once. Points from the study as a whole: Malignant thyroid tumors reportedly exceeded benign nodules significantly in TCR beta diversity, with the difference appearing in blood and tumor.

The sequencing input was blood. This receptor was obtained from a female donor with papillary thyroid cancer or a benign thyroid nodule (not recorded which). Some clones in this sample may be carry-over from other donors' samples. This chain joins TRBV7-2 and TRBJ1-5; D remains ambiguous. As DNA, the CDR3 is TGTGCCAGCAGCTTAGGAGGCGGCAATCAGCCCCAGCATTTT. This codes for CASSLGGGNQPQHF. Full variable domain (outside the CDR3, taken from reference TRBV7-2 and TRBJ1-5): GAGVSQSPSNKVTEKGKDVELRCDPISGHTALYWYRQSLGQGLEFLIYFQGNSAPDKSGLPSDRFSAERTGGSVSTLTIQRTQQEDSAVYLCASSLGGGNQPQHFGDGTRLSIL.